The present T cell receptor beta chain was sequenced within a study of molecular identifiers for immune sequencing clone quantification (dated by TCRdb to 2016 to 2019). Study-wide context: In a replicate experiment, RNA from around 20,000 or 100,000 naive CD8 T cells was split into five aliquots, four of which were sequenced. This methods study used CD8 T cells to benchmark TCR RNA copy counting and molecular-identifier clustering-based TCR repertoire sequencing (MIDCIRS).

The germline V gene encodes CDR1 SGHRS and CDR2 YFSETQ. Its CDR3 holds 17 amino acids, cysteine through phenylalanine. The only DNA kept is the CDR3, 51 bases in frame from the first base. Compared with germline, V lacks 0 bases and J lacks 0 bases; bases without a gene match: 7. Naive CD8 T cell libraries were made from approximately 20,000 to 1,000,000 sorted cells using 10%, 30% or 50% of purified RNA. On a BD FACSAria II, naive CD8 T cells were FACS-sorted as CD8+CD4-CCR7+CD45RA+ and collected into RLT Plus buffer. Roughly 10 TCR copies' worth of Jurkat RNA were spiked into 20,000-1,000,000 naive CD8 T cell samples to test detection sensitivity. CD8 T cells were enriched using RosetteSep CD8+ T Cell Enrichment Cocktail and Ficoll-Paque, and the enriched cells then underwent ACK red cell lysis. Details on this clonotype: Its recognized antigen is unknown. No base quality values were provided; no much bigger clone lies one nucleotide off.

Receptors were amplified or captured by PCR. Sequencer: Illumina HiSeq 4000. Preparation of bulk TCR libraries followed a previously described approach, with the TCR primers listed in Table S5. Total RNA was purified with the Qiagen AllPrep DNA/RNA kit. Reads from multiple sequencing runs of the same library were pooled before analysis. In the original analysis: Only reads with exact TCR constant sequence were kept, trimmed to 150 nt, and grouped by their 12-nt molecular barcodes. Reads inside each barcode group were sub-clustered using a 15% Levenshtein threshold, and a quality-weighted consensus sequence was constructed for each RNA molecule. Non-functional sequences were filtered out, along with any lower-count sequence sitting one edit away from another sequence. Based on a fit of two negative binomial distributions, barcode sub-clusters having less than 20% of the maximum read count were discarded. TCRdb passed the public sequencing reads through fastp at Q25 and MiXCR, retaining productive beta sequences. Entries that share a CDR3 protein sequence are merged under the most common genes and DNA. It is TCRdb's table, rather than the study itself, that gives the V and J calls and clone size. Across this sample there are 50,000 or so distinct CDR3 sequences, with about 25% seen only once. 1.9% of the sample belongs to the ten largest clones.

Summary of the overall study and its limitations: The naive libraries included spiked-in Jurkat TCR RNA (about ten copies' worth), and this Jurkat TCR RNA is not part of the donor repertoire. Without barcode sub-clustering, chimeric consensus sequences inflated TCR diversity; chimeras reached as high as 47%. In CMV-specific effector cells, over 99% of molecules were held by clones above 20 RNA copies, whereas under 1% of molecules were held by such clones in naive cells. Highly expanded clone sizes could be underestimated because identical TCR molecules may share a barcode. Modeling estimated approximately 3 recovered TCR RNA copies per cell, compared with about 9.8 by digital PCR, which implies about 30% capture efficiency. Spiked-in Jurkat TCR RNA equal to a single cell's worth was reported to be detectable even within 1,100,000 naive CD8 T cells.

Sample: naive CD8+ T cells from blood, with Jurkat cell RNA spiked in. The sample's cell subset or site label is to be understood as: FACS-sorted CD8+CD4-CCR7+CD45RA+ naive T cells. The receptor was derived from a human donor in good health. Some libraries in this study had Jurkat cell RNA spiked in. Recombination connected TRBV5-1 to TRBJ2-3; 7 nucleotides in the junction match TRBD2. The DNA sequence is given as TGCGCCAGCAGCTTGGATTCGGCGGGAGCAAGCACAGATACGCAGTATTTT. Its protein is CASSLDSAGASTDTQYF.